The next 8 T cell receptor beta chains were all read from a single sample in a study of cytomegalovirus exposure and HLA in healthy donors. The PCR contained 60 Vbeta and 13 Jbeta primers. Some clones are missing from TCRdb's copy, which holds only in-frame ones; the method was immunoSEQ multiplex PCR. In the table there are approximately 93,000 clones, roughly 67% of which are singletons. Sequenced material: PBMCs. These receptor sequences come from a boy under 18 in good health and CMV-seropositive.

CDR3 protein: CASSVGTGMPPLHF. As DNA, the CDR3 is TGTGCCAGCAGTGTTGGGACAGGGATGCCACCCCTCCACTTT. The V and J genes are TRBV6-1 and TRBJ1-6, with 9 bases fitting TRBD1. Germline V gene lookup returns CDR1 MNHNS and CDR2 SASEGT. This CDR3 has 14 residues. J gave up 11 bases and V 4 bases, and 6 bases lay outside the gene matches.

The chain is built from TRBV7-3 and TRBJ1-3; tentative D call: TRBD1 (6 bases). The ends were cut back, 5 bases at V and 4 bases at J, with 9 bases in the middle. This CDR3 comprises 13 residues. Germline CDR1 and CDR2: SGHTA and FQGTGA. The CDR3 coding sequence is TGTGCCAGCAGCAAAGACAGGGGAAACACCATATATTTT. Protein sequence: CASSKDRGNTIYF.

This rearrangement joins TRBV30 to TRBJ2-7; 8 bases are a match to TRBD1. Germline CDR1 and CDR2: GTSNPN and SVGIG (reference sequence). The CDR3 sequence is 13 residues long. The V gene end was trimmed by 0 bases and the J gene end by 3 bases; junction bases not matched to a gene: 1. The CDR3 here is CAWSVDRGYEQYF. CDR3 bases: TGTGCCTGGAGTGTCGACAGGGGCTACGAGCAGTACTTC.

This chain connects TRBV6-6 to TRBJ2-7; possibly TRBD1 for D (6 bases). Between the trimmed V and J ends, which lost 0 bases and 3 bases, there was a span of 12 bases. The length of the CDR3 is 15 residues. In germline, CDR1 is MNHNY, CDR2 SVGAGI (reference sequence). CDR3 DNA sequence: TGTGCCAGCAGTTACTCGCGGACAGCCGTCTACGAGCAGTACTTC. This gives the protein CASSYSRTAVYEQYF.

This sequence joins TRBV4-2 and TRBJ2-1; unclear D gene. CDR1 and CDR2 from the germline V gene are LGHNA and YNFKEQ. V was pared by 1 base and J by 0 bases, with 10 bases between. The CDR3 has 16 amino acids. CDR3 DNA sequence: TGTGCCAGCAGCCAAGCCGGAGCAAGCTCCTACAATGAGCAGTTCTTC. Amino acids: CASSQAGASSYNEQFF.

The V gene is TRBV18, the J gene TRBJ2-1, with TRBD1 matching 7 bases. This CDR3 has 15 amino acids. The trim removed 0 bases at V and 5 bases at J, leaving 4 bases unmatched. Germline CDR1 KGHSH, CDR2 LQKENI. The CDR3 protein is CASSPPGQFNNEQFF. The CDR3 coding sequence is TGTGCCAGCTCACCACCGGGACAGTTCAACAATGAGCAGTTCTTC.

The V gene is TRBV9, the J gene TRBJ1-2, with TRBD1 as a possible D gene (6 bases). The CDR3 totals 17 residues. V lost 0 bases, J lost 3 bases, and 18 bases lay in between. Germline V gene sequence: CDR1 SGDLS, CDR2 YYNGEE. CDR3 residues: CASSVGGGGQGDYGYTF. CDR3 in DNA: TGTGCCAGCAGCGTAGGTGGGGGGGGGCAAGGTGACTATGGCTACACCTTC.

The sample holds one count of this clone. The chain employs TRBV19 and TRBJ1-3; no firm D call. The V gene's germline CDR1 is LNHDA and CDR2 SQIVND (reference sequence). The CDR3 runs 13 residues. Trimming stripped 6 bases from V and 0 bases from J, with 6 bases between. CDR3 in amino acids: CASRAGSGNTIYF. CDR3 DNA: TGTGCCAGTAGGGCGGGCTCTGGAAACACCATATATTTT. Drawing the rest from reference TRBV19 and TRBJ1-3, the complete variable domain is DGGITQSPKYLFRKEGQNVTLSCEQNLNHDAMYWYRQDPGQGLRLIYYSQIVNDFQKGDIAEGYSVSREKKESFPLTVTSAQKNPTAFYLCASRAGSGNTIYFGEGSWLTVV.